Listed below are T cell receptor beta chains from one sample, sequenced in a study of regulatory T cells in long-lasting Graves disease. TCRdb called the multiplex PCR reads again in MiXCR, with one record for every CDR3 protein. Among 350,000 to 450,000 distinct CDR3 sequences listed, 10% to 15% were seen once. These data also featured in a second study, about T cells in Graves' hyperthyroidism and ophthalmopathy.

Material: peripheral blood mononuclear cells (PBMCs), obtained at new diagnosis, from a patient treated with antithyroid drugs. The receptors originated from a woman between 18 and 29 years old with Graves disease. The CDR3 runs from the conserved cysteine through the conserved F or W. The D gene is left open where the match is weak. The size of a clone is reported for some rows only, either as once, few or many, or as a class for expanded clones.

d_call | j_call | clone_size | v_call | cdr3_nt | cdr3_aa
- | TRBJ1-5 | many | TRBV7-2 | TGTGCCAGCAGCTTATCGAGCAATCAGCCCCAGCATTTT | CASSLSSNQPQHF
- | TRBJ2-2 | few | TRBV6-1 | TGTGCCATTAGGAGGTGGCACGGGGAGCTGTTTTTT | CAIRRWHGELFF
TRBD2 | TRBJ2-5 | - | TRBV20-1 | TGCAGTGCTGGCGGGACTAGCGATCAAGAGACCCAGTACTTC | CSAGGTSDQETQYF
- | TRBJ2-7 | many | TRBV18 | TGTGCCAGCTCACCAATCGATCAGGAGAATTCCTACGAGCAGTACTTC | CASSPIDQENSYEQYF
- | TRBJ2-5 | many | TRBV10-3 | TGTGCCATCAGTGCCGGGTCGCAAGAGACCCAGTACTTC | CAISAGSQETQYF
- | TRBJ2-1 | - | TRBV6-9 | TGTGCCAGCAGTTACGAGGGAGGCACACTAAATGAGCAGTTCTTC | CASSYEGGTLNEQFF
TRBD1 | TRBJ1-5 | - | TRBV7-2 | TGTGCCAGCAGCTCCGGACAGGGCCAGCGGCCCCAGCATTTT | CASSSGQGQRPQHF
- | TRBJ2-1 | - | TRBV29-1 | TGCAGCGTTGAAGCCCCCCCGTATGTGAACAATGAGCAGTTCTTC | CSVEAPPYVNNEQFF
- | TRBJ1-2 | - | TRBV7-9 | TGTGCCAGCAGCGAGAGGGGCTACACCTTC | CASSERGYTF
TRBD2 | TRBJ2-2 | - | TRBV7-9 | TGTGCCAGCGGGGGGGGTCCGGCCCACGGGGAGCTGTTTTTT | CASGGGPAHGELFF
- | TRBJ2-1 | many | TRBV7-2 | TGTGCCAGCAGCGCCACGGGGGGCCACAATGAGCAGTTCTTC | CASSATGGHNEQFF
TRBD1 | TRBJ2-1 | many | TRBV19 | TGTGCCAGTTCTAAGGGACAGGGTAGGAATGAGCAGTTCTTC | CASSKGQGRNEQFF
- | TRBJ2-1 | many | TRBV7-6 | TGTGCCAGCAGCTTATGGACGGAAGTCTTCGATGAGCAGTTCTTC | CASSLWTEVFDEQFF
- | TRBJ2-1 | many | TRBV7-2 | TGTGCCAGCAGCCCGGTAGAGGTCAACAATGAGCAGTTCTTC | CASSPVEVNNEQFF
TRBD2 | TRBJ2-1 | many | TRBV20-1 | TGCAGTGCTAGTCAACTAGCGGCTTTATCCTCCTCCTACAATGAGCAGTTCTTC | CSASQLAALSSSYNEQFF
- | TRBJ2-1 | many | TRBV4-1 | TGCGCCAGCAGCCAAGTCGGACGCAATGAGCAGTTCTTC | CASSQVGRNEQFF
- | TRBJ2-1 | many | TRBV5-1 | TGCGCCAGCATGCAGATTGACTCCTACAATGAGCGGTTCTTC | CASMQIDSYNERFF
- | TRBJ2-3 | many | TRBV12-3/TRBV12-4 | TGTGCCAGCAGTTCGACTCCTTCTAGCACAGATACGCAGTATTTT | CASSSTPSSTDTQYF
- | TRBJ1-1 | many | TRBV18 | TGTGCCAGCTCACCCGAGGTACAGGACACTGAAGCTTTCTTT | CASSPEVQDTEAFF
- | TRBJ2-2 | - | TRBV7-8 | TGTGCGGTAGTGCAGGGAAAAAACACCGGGGAGCTGTTTTTT | CAVVQGKNTGELFF
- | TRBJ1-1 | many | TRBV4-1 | TGCGCCAGCAGCCAAGGGGTAGATTCGAACACTGAAGCTTTCTTT | CASSQGVDSNTEAFF
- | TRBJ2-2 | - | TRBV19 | TGTGCCAGTAGTCCGGTTAGTTCACCCGGGGAGCTGTTTTTT | CASSPVSSPGELFF
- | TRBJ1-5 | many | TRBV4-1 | TGCGCCAGCAGTCTAATGGGGGTAGGGGACAATCAGCCCCAGCATTTT | CASSLMGVGDNQPQHF
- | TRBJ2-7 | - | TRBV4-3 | TGCGCCAGCAGCCAAGATACCTCAGGACCTTCAACCGGTGGGCAGTACTTC | CASSQDTSGPSTGGQYF
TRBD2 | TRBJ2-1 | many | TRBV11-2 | TGTGCCAGCAGCTCTCCTGGACTAGCGGGTTACAATGAGCAGTTCTTC | CASSSPGLAGYNEQFF
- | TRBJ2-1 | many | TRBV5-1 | TGCGCCAGCAGCTTAGGTGGGATCGTAAGAAGCTCCTACAATGAGCAGTTCTTC | CASSLGGIVRSSYNEQFF
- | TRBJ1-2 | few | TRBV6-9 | TGTGCCAGCAGTTACTCCATGACAGGAGCTAACTATGGCTACACCTTC | CASSYSMTGANYGYTF
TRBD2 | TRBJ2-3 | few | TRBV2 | TGTGCCAGCAGTGATCCGGCCGTAGCAGCGGGGGGTTCAGATACGCAGTATTTT | CASSDPAVAAGGSDTQYF
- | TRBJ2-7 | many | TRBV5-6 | TGTGCCAGCAGCTTGGTGGCAGGCTTGGGCGAGCAGTACTTC | CASSLVAGLGEQYF
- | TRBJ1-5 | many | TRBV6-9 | TGTGCCAGCAGTTCGCTCCTCCATCAGCCCCAGCATTTT | CASSSLLHQPQHF
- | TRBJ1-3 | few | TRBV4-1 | TGCGCCAGCAGCCAAGATGCGGTTTGGTCTCAGAGCTCTGGAAACACCATATATTTT | CASSQDAVWSQSSGNTIYF
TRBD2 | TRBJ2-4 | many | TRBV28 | TGTGCCAGCAGTTTATGGGCTCTGAGCGCTGGCGGGAGGGGCAAAAACATTCAGTACTTC | CASSLWALSAGGRGKNIQYF
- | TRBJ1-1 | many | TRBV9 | TGTGCCAGCAGTGTTGCAGCGAACACTGAAGCTTTCTTT | CASSVAANTEAFF
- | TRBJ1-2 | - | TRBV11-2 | TGTGCCAGCAGCCCCTACCGAGTAGGGGCCCTAGAAGGCCACACCTTC | CASSPYRVGALEGHTF
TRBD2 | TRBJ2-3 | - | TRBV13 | TGTGCCAGCAGCTTAGGCCCTAGCGGGGGGCCACGACCACCCACAGATACGCAGTATTTT | CASSLGPSGGPRPPTDTQYF
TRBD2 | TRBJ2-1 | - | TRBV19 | TGTGCCAGTAGTATGACTAGCGGGGGCAGCCGGTCCTACAATGAGCAGTTCTTC | CASSMTSGGSRSYNEQFF
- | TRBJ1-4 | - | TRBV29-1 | TGCAGCGCCGGGACTGAAAAACTGTTTTTT | CSAGTEKLFF
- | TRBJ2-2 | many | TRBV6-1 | TGTGCCAGCAGCCCACCGGAGGGGGCGGTCACCGGGGAGCTGTTTTTT | CASSPPEGAVTGELFF
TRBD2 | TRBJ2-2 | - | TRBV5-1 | TGCGCCAGCAGCAGGCAGGGAGGGACCGGGAAGCTGTTTTTT | CASSRQGGTGKLFF
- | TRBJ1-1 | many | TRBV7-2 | TGTGCCAGCTCAAAGGCTCCAGGGAGCACTGAAGCTTTCTTT | CASSKAPGSTEAFF
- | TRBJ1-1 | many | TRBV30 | TGTGCCTGGGAAGCAGGTCCCCCTGAAGCTTTCTTT | CAWEAGPPEAFF
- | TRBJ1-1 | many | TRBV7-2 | TGTGCCAGCAGCTTTCCCAGACCGAACACTGAAGCTTTCTTT | CASSFPRPNTEAFF
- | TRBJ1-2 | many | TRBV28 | TGTGCCAGCAGTTTTGGGCAGGCCTATGGCTACACCTTC | CASSFGQAYGYTF
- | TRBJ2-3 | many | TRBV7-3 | TGTGCCAGCAGATCTGGGACCCGCGGAGATAGAGATACGCAGTATTTT | CASRSGTRGDRDTQYF
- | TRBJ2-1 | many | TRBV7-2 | TGTGCCAGCAGCTTAGCCGGGGCCACTTCCTACAATGAGCAGTTCTTC | CASSLAGATSYNEQFF
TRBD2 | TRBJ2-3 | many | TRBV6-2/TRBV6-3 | TGTGCCAGCAGTTACTCGAGCGGGGGGACTAGCACAGATACGCAGTATTTT | CASSYSSGGTSTDTQYF
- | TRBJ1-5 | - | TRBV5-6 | TGTGCCAGCAGCTTGGATGGGGGGGCGCGGGGCAATCAGCCCCAGCATTTT | CASSLDGGARGNQPQHF
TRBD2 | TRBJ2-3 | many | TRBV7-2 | TGTGCCAGCAGCTTAGGTAGCGGGTTATCCACAGATACGCAGTATTTT | CASSLGSGLSTDTQYF
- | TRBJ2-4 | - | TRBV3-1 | TGTGCCAGCAGCCATGAAGGGACGGAGAACATTCAGTACTTC | CASSHEGTENIQYF
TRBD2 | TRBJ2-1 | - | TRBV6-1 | TGTGCCAGCAGCCGACTAGCGGGACTTTTCCCCAATGAGCAGTTCTTC | CASSRLAGLFPNEQFF
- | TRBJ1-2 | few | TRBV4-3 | TGCGCCAGCAGCCAAGAGTTCACGTCTAACTATGGCTACACCTTC | CASSQEFTSNYGYTF
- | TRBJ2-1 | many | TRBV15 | TGTGCCACCAGCAGAGTTACAGCCTACAATGAGCAGTTCTTC | CATSRVTAYNEQFF
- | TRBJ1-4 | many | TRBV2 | TGTGCCAGCAGTGAATCCCCCGGGGCAACTAATGAAAAACTGTTTTTT | CASSESPGATNEKLFF
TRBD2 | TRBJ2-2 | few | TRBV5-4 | TGTGCCAGCAGCTTCCGGACTAGCAGGAACACCGGGGAGCTGTTTTTT | CASSFRTSRNTGELFF
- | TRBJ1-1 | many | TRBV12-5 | TGTGCTAGCGCTTACCTTCTGCATAACACTGAAGCTTTCTTT | CASAYLLHNTEAFF
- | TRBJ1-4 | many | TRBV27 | TGTGCCAGCAGTTCCCCGACCGGGAAGGGGCGAAAACTGTTTTTT | CASSSPTGKGRKLFF